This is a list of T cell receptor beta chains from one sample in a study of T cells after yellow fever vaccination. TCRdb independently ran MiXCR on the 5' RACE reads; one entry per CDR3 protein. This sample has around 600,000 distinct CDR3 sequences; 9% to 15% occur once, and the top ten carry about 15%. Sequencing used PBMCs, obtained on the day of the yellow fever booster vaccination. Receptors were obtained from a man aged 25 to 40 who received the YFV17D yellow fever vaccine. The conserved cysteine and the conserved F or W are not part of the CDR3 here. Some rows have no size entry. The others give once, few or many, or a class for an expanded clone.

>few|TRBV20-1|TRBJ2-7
SATTVGGPEQY
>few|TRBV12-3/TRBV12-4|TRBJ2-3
ASSLGRLGAQY
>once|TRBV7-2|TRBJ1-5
ASSPVRQGAGQPQH
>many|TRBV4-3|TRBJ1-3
ASSETGTGRNTIY
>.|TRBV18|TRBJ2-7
ASSQDTAHEQY
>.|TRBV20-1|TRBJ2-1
SASYTDNEQF
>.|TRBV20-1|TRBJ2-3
SARDALALDTQY
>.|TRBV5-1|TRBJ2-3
ASSLEAGATDTQY
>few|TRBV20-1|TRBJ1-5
SARDRGAGAQH
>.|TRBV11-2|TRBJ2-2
ASSLATWVSGELF
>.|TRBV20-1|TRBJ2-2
SASGQGAVTGELF
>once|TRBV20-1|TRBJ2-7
SALRIRYEQY
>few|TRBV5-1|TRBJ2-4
ASSLVAGLAKNIQY
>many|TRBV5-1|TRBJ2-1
ASSYDSGTPLNEQF